One and the same sample provided the 19 T cell receptor beta chains below, sequenced in a study of cytomegalovirus exposure and HLA in healthy donors. Sequencing used immunoSEQ multiplex PCR; TCRdb keeps in-frame clones, though not all of them. The repertoire holds around 140,000 clones, with nearly 90% as singletons. What was sequenced was PBMCs. These receptors were taken from a woman aged 18-29 years in good health and CMV-seronegative.

The chain has TRBV19 and TRBJ2-1; 7 bases agree with TRBD2. Germline V gene sequence: CDR1 LNHDA, CDR2 SQIVND (reference sequence). With 6 bases clipped from V and 8 bases from J, the junction kept 10 bases outside the gene matches. This CDR3 comprises 14 residues. CDR3 bases: TGTGCCAGTAGGGTAGGACTAGAGTGGGATGAGCAGTTCTTC. This sequence encodes CASRVGLEWDEQFF.

The rearrangement joins TRBV15 to TRBJ2-3, with a possible D match to TRBD2 (6 bases). V lost 5 bases, J lost 6 bases, and 15 bases lay in between. Germline lookup yields CDR1 LNHNV and CDR2 YYDKDF (reference sequence). The CDR3 totals 14 residues. This chain's CDR3 is CATSGGSVRDTQYF. The CDR3 nucleotides are TGTGCCACCAGCGGGGGGTCAGTCCGGGATACGCAGTATTTT. The whole variable domain, filled in from reference TRBV15 and TRBJ2-3, reads DAMVIQNPRYQVTQFGKPVTLSCSQTLNHNVMYWYQQKSSQAPKLLFHYYDKDFNNEADTPDNFQSRRPNTSFCFLDIRSPGLGDTAMYLCATSGGSVRDTQYFGPGTRLTVL.

The chain recombines TRBV10-3 with TRBJ1-1; TRBD1 aligns across 7 bases. The CDR3 consists of 12 residues. The V gene's germline CDR1 is ENHRY and CDR2 SYGVKD. Unmatched junction bases numbered 2, after V lost 6 bases and J lost 4 bases. Here the CDR3 reads CAISRTGTEAFF. The CDR3 DNA is TGTGCCATCAGCAGGACAGGCACTGAAGCTTTCTTT.

The chain joins TRBV11-2 to TRBJ1-4; the D is unclear. Germline CDR1 and CDR2: SGHAT and FQNNGV. Trimming pared 2 bases from V and 8 bases from J, leaving 9 bases between. The length of the CDR3 is 13 residues. CDR3 protein: CASSLYGEEKLFF. Here the CDR3 DNA reads TGTGCCAGCAGCTTATATGGGGAGGAAAAACTGTTTTTT.

This clone was observed a few times. The chain employs TRBV5-8 and TRBJ2-1; D is perhaps TRBD1 (5 bases). CDR3 size: 15 residues. V lost 5 bases and J 6 bases, leaving 18 bases between the germline ends. Per the germline V gene, CDR1 is SGHTS and CDR2 is YDEGEE. CDR3 sequence reads: CASRLRDLLTNEQFF. CDR3 coding DNA: TGTGCCAGCAGACTCAGGGATCTACTCACCAATGAGCAGTTCTTC.

The V and J genes are TRBV6-6 and TRBJ1-4; the D gene is possibly TRBD1 (5 bases). Looked up from germline, CDR1 is MNHNY and CDR2 is SVGAGI (reference sequence). Trimming removed 4 bases from V and 6 bases from J, with 18 bases in between. CDR3 length equals 16 residues. CDR3 amino acids: CASSSPRQRLDEKLFF. The DNA of the CDR3 is TGTGCCAGCAGTTCTCCCCGACAGCGCCTTGATGAAAAACTGTTTTTT.

The chain uses TRBV5-4 and TRBJ1-6; 7 bases are shared with TRBD1. This CDR3 is built from 15 residues. V shed 4 bases and J 9 bases; nucleotides not matched to a gene: 10. CDR1 and CDR2 from the germline V gene are SGHNT and YYREEE (reference sequence). CDR3 bases: TGTGCCAGCAGCCTGCAGACAGGGAAGATTTCACCCCTCCACTTT. Residues: CASSLQTGKISPLHF.

V gene TRBV29-1 combines with J gene TRBJ2-1; TRBD1 matches 12 bases. CDR3 size: 18 residues. V was clipped by 6 bases and J by 8 bases; unmatched bases: 20. Germline V gene data show CDR1 as SQVTM and CDR2 as ANQGSEA. CDR3 DNA sequence: TGCAGCGTCGGGCCGCGGGACAGGGGGCCGGGGTCCTTCGATGAGCAGTTCTTC. Amino acid sequence: CSVGPRDRGPGSFDEQFF.

The gene calls are TRBV18 and TRBJ2-7; the match to TRBD1 covers 7 bases. The CDR3 is 14 residues long. V lost 3 bases, J lost 3 bases, and 5 bases stayed unmatched. Germline V gene lookup returns CDR1 KGHSH and CDR2 LQKENI. CDR3 loop: CASSPTRDSYEQYF. CDR3 in DNA: TGTGCCAGCTCACCGACCCGGGACAGCTACGAGCAGTACTTC.

J is TRBJ2-2 and V is TRBV11-2, with TRBD2 matching over 8 bases. The CDR3 is 16 residues long. CDR1 is SGHAT, CDR2 FQNNGV, per germline. J lost 9 bases, V lost 2 bases, and 11 bases had no gene match. The CDR3 DNA sequence: TGTGCCAGCAGCTTATCGGTAGTAGCGGGGTTAAGGGAGCTGTTTTTT. As protein: CASSLSVVAGLRELFF.

CDR3 loop: CASNGGQMNTEAFF. CDR3 DNA: TGTGCCAGCAATGGGGGACAGATGAACACTGAAGCTTTCTTT. V gene TRBV6-6 combines with J gene TRBJ1-1; 7 nucleotides agree with TRBD1. CDR3 length: 14 amino acids. Trimming removed 7 bases from V and 0 bases from J; junction bases left unmatched: 5. From germline, CDR1 is MNHNY and CDR2 SVGAGI (reference sequence).

The chain carries TRBV5-4 and TRBJ2-2; weak D call: TRBD2 (6 bases). The CDR3 loop spans 12 amino acids. CDR1 is SGHNT and CDR2 is YYREEE in the germline V gene (reference sequence). V was trimmed by 4 bases and J by 7 bases, leaving 8 bases between them. CDR3 residues: CASSPGGGELFF. CDR3 nucleotides: TGTGCCAGCAGCCCCGGGGGCGGGGAGCTGTTTTTT.

The chain has TRBV4-1 and TRBJ1-4; TRBD1 matches at 7 bases. The trim removed 0 bases at V and 8 bases at J, leaving 0 bases unmatched. Germline V lookup: CDR1 MGHRA, CDR2 YSYEKL. The CDR3 runs to 13 residues. Here the CDR3 reads CASSQEQGEKLFF. The CDR3, as DNA: TGCGCCAGCAGCCAAGAACAGGGGGAAAAACTGTTTTTT.

The gene calls are TRBV6-1 and TRBJ1-1, with D perhaps TRBD1 (5 bases). The germline CDR1 and CDR2 sequences are MNHNS and SASEGT. This CDR3 region has 14 residues. V was shortened by 6 bases and J by 4 bases, with 15 bases between the two germline ends. In DNA, the CDR3 is TGTGCCAGCAGCGGGGGTTTGGGGCCCACTGAAGCTTTCTTT. Protein product: CASSGGLGPTEAFF.

The chain joins TRBV21-1 to TRBJ1-2; the table's TRBD1 call for D was not verified on the DNA. TRBV21-1 corresponds to a pseudogene. The CDR3 is made up of 13 amino acids. In DNA, the CDR3 is TGTGCCAGCACCGGAGACAGGGGCTATGGCTACACCTTC. It is translated as CASTGDRGYGYTF.

The chain recombines TRBV11-3 with TRBJ2-2; 8 nucleotides match TRBD2. Germline CDR1 and CDR2: SGHNT and YENEEA. CDR3 length: 16 residues. J gave up 2 bases and V 5 bases, and 7 bases lay outside the gene matches. CDR3 amino acids: CASSTAGTSNTGELFF. The CDR3 DNA reads as TGTGCCAGCAGCACAGCCGGGACTAGTAACACCGGGGAGCTGTTTTTT.

J is TRBJ1-1 and V is TRBV5-1; 7 bases agree with TRBD1. CDR3 size: 17 residues. The V and J ends lost 6 bases and 0 bases, in that order; junction bases with no gene match: 14. CDR1 and CDR2 from the germline V gene are SGHRS and YFSETQ. CDR3 sequence reads: CASMPGQSLKMNTEAFF. For the CDR3, the DNA is TGCGCCAGCATGCCGGGACAGTCTCTTAAAATGAACACTGAAGCTTTCTTT.

The genes are TRBV6-1 and TRBJ2-5; D possibly corresponds to TRBD2 (6 bases). The germline gives CDR1 MNHNS, CDR2 SASEGT. The CDR3 spans 15 residues. The V gene lost 4 bases and the J gene lost 1 base, with 13 bases spanning the gap. The CDR3 DNA is TGTGCCAGCAGTGGGGGACTTTCGTCCCAAGAGACCCAGTACTTC. This gives the protein CASSGGLSSQETQYF.

V gene TRBV19 combines with J gene TRBJ1-5; D is uncertain. Germline CDR1 LNHDA, CDR2 SQIVND (reference sequence). Trimming cost V 10 bases and J 0 bases, with 13 bases left between them. This CDR3 is 14 amino acids long. The CDR3 reads CATGGSNSNQPQHF. As DNA, the CDR3 is TGTGCCACTGGAGGGAGTAATAGCAATCAGCCCCAGCATTTT.